The clone carrying this T cell receptor (beta chain) has at least ten counts. Its antigen is as yet unknown. The data derive from a study of neurological immune-mediated disorders. Overall study findings and caveats: Private repertoires in all groups were suggested, as expanded clones shared no CDR3 amino acid sequences across subjects. HTLV-1-associated myelopathy showed the most TCR clonal expansion; multiple sclerosis the least, below healthy controls.

The cDNA was generated through 5'RACE incorporating 10-nucleotide random UMIs. TCRdb re-called the 5' RACE reads with MiXCR, one entry per CDR3 protein. The sample includes tens of thousands of distinct CDR3 sequences, about 9.9% seen only once; the top ten take under 5%. The CDR3 extends over 15 amino acids. After removal of 1 base from V and 4 bases from J, the junction contained 7 bases not matched to a gene. CDR1 and CDR2 (germline): DFQATT, SNEGSKA (reference sequence). Sequenced: CD4+ T cells from blood. This receptor was taken from a woman younger than 45 with HTLV-1-associated myelopathy (HAM/TSP). The gene calls are TRBV20-1 and TRBJ2-7, with 10 bases matching TRBD2. The CDR3 spells CSARATSGAPYEQYF. DNA for the CDR3: TGCAGTGCTAGAGCTACTAGCGGGGCCCCTTACGAGCAGTACTTC.